This T cell receptor beta chain was identified during a study of OX40 agonist ivuxolimab in advanced cancers. Looking at the study overall: Dose-escalation cases comprised hepatocellular carcinoma, melanoma, renal cell or head and neck cancer. Enrollees could have had prior anti-PD-1, anti-PD-L1 or anti-CTLA-4 therapy, which more than 30% had received. General study findings and limits: CD4+ T cells averaged fewer expanded clones than CD8+ T cells.

V was clipped by 7 bases and J by 5 bases; unmatched bases: 4. Germline values: CDR1 MNHEY, CDR2 SVGAGI. CDR3 length: 12 residues. Here immunoSEQ multiplex PCR was the method, and the copy in TCRdb shows in-frame clones only, minus some. The table lists some 80,000 clones, 85% to 95% of them singletons. Excluded were patients having autoimmune disease history or systemic immunosuppression. On this clone: Its antigen is still unknown.

This TCR was recovered from an adult with an advanced solid tumor such as melanoma, head and neck, liver or kidney cancer. The genes are TRBV6-5 and TRBJ2-7; TRBD2 matches at 8 bases. This sample comprised CD4+ or CD8+ T cells sorted from blood, obtained in a trial of the OX40 agonist ivuxolimab. The CDR3 DNA follows: TGTGCCAGCACCCGGGGGGGCCACGAGCAGTACTTC. Amino acid sequence: CASTRGGHEQYF.